The 8 T cell receptor beta chains given below trace back to one sample, sequenced in a study of blood T cell repertoires in COVID-19. This table comes from immunoSEQ multiplex PCR, and its TCRdb copy is limited to in-frame clones, with some not included. The data contain roughly 380,000 clones, roughly 85% of them seen just once; the ten biggest clones take up roughly 3.7%. Sample: peripheral blood. These receptors came from a woman aged 18-35 years with acute or convalescent COVID-19.

This chain links TRBV9 with TRBJ2-2; 8 bases are a match to TRBD1. The CDR3 length is 16 residues. V shed 4 bases, J shed 1 base, and the junction held 6 bases outside the gene matches. The germline V gene has CDR1 SGDLS and CDR2 YYNGEE. The CDR3 loop reads CASSIGRGRNTGELFF. The CDR3 nucleotides read TGTGCCAGCAGCATTGGCAGGGGGCGGAACACCGGGGAGCTGTTTTTT.

The genes are TRBV19 and TRBJ1-1; TRBD1 matches 11 bases. Trimming cost V 7 bases and J 11 bases; bases outside gene matches: 9. CDR1 is LNHDA, CDR2 SQIVND, per germline (reference sequence). The CDR3 sequence is 13 residues long. The CDR3 DNA reads as TGTGCCAGTACCCATGGACAGGGGGCAGCCGCTTTCTTT. Translation gives CASTHGQGAAAFF.

The chain links TRBV2 to TRBJ1-1; a weak D match, TRBD1 (5 bases). V shed 6 bases and J shed 6 bases, with 26 bases lying between them. The germline V gene encodes CDR1 SNHLY and CDR2 FYNNEI. The CDR3 runs 17 residues. The CDR3 DNA follows: TGTGCCAGCAGGCCTCGGGACTCCGGATGGGGTGACTCTGAAGCTTTCTTT. Translating it yields CASRPRDSGWGDSEAFF.

The V and J genes are TRBV4-1 and TRBJ1-4; TRBD1 agrees at 7 bases. Germline trimming cut 0 bases from V and 4 bases from J; bases unmatched to any gene: 5. This CDR3 is 16 amino acids long. In germline, CDR1 is MGHRA, CDR2 YSYEKL. CDR3: CASSQDFRGINEKLFF. In nucleotides, the CDR3 is TGCGCCAGCAGCCAAGATTTCAGGGGGATTAATGAAAAACTGTTTTTT.

V is TRBV7-2 and J is TRBJ2-3, with TRBD2 identical over 12 bases. The ends lost 5 bases at V and 2 bases at J; junction bases unmatched: 5. Per the germline V gene, CDR1 is SGHTA and CDR2 is FQGNSA. The CDR3 is made up of 16 amino acids. For the CDR3, the DNA is TGTGCCAGCAGCAAGACTAGCGGGGGTTACACAGATACGCAGTATTTT. Translated: CASSKTSGGYTDTQYF.

This clone was seen only once. V usage is TRBV9 and J usage is TRBJ2-3, with D perhaps matching TRBD2 (6 bases). V was cut by 0 bases and J by 6 bases, with 17 bases left in between. The CDR3 runs to 16 residues. Germline lookup yields CDR1 SGDLS and CDR2 YYNGEE. The CDR3 region has the DNA TGTGCCAGCAGCGTAGATCCGGGAGCGGAGGACGATACGCAGTATTTT. Translated: CASSVDPGAEDDTQYF. The full variable domain, rest sourced from reference TRBV9 and TRBJ2-3, is DSGVTQTPKHLITATGQRVTLRCSPRSGDLSVYWYQQSLDQGLQFLIQYYNGEERAKGNILERFSAQQFPDLHSELNLSSLELGDSALYFCASSVDPGAEDDTQYFGPGTRLTVL.

For the CDR3, the DNA is TGTGCCAGCAGTGAAGGGACAACCCGTCGGGCTAATTCACCCCTCCACTTT. Amino acids: CASSEGTTRRANSPLHF. The chain uses TRBV2 and TRBJ1-6; D possibly corresponds to TRBD1 (5 bases). V was cut by 1 base and J by 6 bases, with 16 bases left in between. The CDR3 contains 17 residues. In germline, CDR1 is SNHLY, CDR2 FYNNEI.

The chain combines TRBV28 with TRBJ2-1; D call uncertain. Germline V gene sequence: CDR1 MDHEN, CDR2 SYDVKM. The CDR3 length is 15 residues. The V end lost 2 bases, the J end lost 2 bases, and 10 bases lay between the germline ends. CDR3: CASSLTVHPYNEQFF. DNA for the CDR3: TGTGCCAGCAGTTTAACGGTTCACCCCTACAATGAGCAGTTCTTC.